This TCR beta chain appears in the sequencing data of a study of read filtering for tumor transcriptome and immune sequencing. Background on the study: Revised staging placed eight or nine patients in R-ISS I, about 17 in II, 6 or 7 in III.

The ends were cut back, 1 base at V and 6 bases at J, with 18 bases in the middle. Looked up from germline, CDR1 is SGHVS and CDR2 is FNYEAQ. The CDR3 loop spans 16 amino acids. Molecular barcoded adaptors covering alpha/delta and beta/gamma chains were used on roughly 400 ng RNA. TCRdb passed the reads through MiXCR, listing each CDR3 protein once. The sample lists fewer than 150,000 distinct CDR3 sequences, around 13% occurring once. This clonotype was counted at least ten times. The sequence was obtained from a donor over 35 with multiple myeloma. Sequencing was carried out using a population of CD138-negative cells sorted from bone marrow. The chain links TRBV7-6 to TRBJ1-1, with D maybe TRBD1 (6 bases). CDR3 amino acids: CASSLEVGRTASEAFF. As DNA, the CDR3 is TGTGCCAGCAGCTTAGAGGTTGGCAGGACAGCGTCTGAAGCTTTCTTT.